The T cell receptor beta chain described here comes from a study of blood T cell repertoires in COVID-19. Turning to the study itself: There were acute and convalescent COVID-19 samples, and they came from the United States, Italy and Spain. T cells, B-cell-depleted T cells, or PBMCs supplied cDNA or gDNA.

Original processing notes: From reference gene primer amplification, estimates of nucleated cell counts were derived. The method was immunoSEQ multiplex PCR; TCRdb's version includes in-frame clones alone and lacks a portion of them. V and J calls and clone size come straight from that table; D and trimming were deduced from the DNA. This table has approximately 97,000 clones, 84% appearing once. The CDR3 is 18 amino acids. V dropped 0 bases and J dropped 1; count of bases not matched to a gene: 10. CDR1 is LGHNA and CDR2 is YNFKEQ in the germline V gene. The chain employs TRBV4-2 and TRBJ2-5; TRBD2 agrees at 8 bases. Sequences were obtained from peripheral blood. The TCR originated in a human donor in a cohort sampled during active COVID-19. The chain's CDR3 is CASSQDLSGGRSQETQYF. The CDR3, as DNA: TGTGCCAGCAGCCAAGATCTGAGCGGGGGTCGGTCCCAAGAGACCCAGTACTTC.